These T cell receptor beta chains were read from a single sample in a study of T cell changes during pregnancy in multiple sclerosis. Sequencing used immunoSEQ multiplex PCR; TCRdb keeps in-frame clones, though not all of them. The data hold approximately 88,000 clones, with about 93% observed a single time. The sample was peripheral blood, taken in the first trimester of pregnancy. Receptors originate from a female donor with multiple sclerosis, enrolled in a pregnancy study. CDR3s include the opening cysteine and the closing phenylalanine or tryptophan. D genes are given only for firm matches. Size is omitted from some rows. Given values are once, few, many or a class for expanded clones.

CDR3 DNA: TGCGCCAGCAGACAACTGGACTCGCCACGAAACACCATATATTTT; CDR3 protein: CASRQLDSPRNTIYF; V gene: TRBV4-1; CDR3 length: 15; clone size: .; J gene: TRBJ1-3; D gene: .
CDR3 DNA: TGTGCCAGCAGCTGGTCCCGGGACAGGGTCCAGGAGCAGTTCTTC; CDR3 protein: CASSWSRDRVQEQFF; V gene: TRBV5-5; CDR3 length: 15; clone size: .; J gene: TRBJ2-1; D gene: TRBD1
CDR3 DNA: TGTGCCACACATCCAGGGACAGGGACCACTGAAGCTTTCTTT; CDR3 protein: CATHPGTGTTEAFF; V gene: TRBV9; CDR3 length: 14; clone size: .; J gene: TRBJ1-1; D gene: TRBD1
CDR3 DNA: TGTGCCAGCTCGACCTTGGGTGCACTAGGCACAGATACGCAGTATTTT; CDR3 protein: CASSTLGALGTDTQYF; V gene: TRBV18; CDR3 length: 16; clone size: once; J gene: TRBJ2-3; D gene: .
CDR3 DNA: TGTGCCAGCAGTTACCTAGAGATCCAGTACTTC; CDR3 protein: CASSYLEIQYF; V gene: TRBV6-6; CDR3 length: 11; clone size: .; J gene: TRBJ2-5; D gene: .
CDR3 DNA: TGTGCCATCACGGGGGGGGTGGACAATGAGCAGTTCTTC; CDR3 protein: CAITGGVDNEQFF; V gene: TRBV10-3; CDR3 length: 13; clone size: .; J gene: TRBJ2-1; D gene: TRBD2
CDR3 DNA: TGTGCCAGCAGTGAAGAACAGACCATCACTGAAGCTTTCTTT; CDR3 protein: CASSEEQTITEAFF; V gene: TRBV2; CDR3 length: 14; clone size: .; J gene: TRBJ1-1; D gene: .
CDR3 DNA: TGTGCCAGCAGCCGAGAGGTACAAGAGACCCAGTACTTC; CDR3 protein: CASSREVQETQYF; V gene: TRBV7-3; CDR3 length: 13; clone size: .; J gene: TRBJ2-5; D gene: .
CDR3 DNA: TGCGCCAGCAGCCAGCTGCAGACAGCCGGCTCTGGAAACACCATATATTTT; CDR3 protein: CASSQLQTAGSGNTIYF; V gene: TRBV4-1; CDR3 length: 17; clone size: few; J gene: TRBJ1-3; D gene: .
CDR3 DNA: TGTGCCAGCGGTGGGGGGACAGCGGTCTATAATTCACCCCTCCACTTT; CDR3 protein: CASGGGTAVYNSPLHF; V gene: TRBV6-1; CDR3 length: 16; clone size: .; J gene: TRBJ1-6; D gene: TRBD1
CDR3 DNA: TGTGCCAGCAGCAGTCGCTCTAGCGGGGAAGAGACCCAGTACTTC; CDR3 protein: CASSSRSSGEETQYF; V gene: TRBV4-2; CDR3 length: 15; clone size: .; J gene: TRBJ2-5; D gene: TRBD2
CDR3 DNA: TGTGCCATCAGTGTTGCAGAGAACACTGAAGCTTTCTTT; CDR3 protein: CAISVAENTEAFF; V gene: TRBV10-3; CDR3 length: 13; clone size: once; J gene: TRBJ1-1; D gene: .
CDR3 DNA: TGTGCCATCAGTGATCCGCCCCGACTAGCGGGGGATGAGCAGTTCTTC; CDR3 protein: CAISDPPRLAGDEQFF; V gene: TRBV10-3; CDR3 length: 16; clone size: .; J gene: TRBJ2-1; D gene: TRBD2
CDR3 DNA: TGTGCCAGCAGCTTAGGAGGGTACCTCTACGAGCAGTACTTC; CDR3 protein: CASSLGGYLYEQYF; V gene: TRBV7-9; CDR3 length: 14; clone size: .; J gene: TRBJ2-7; D gene: .
CDR3 DNA: TGTGCCCAGGGTGGGAAGGTAAACACCGGGGAGCTGTTTTTT; CDR3 protein: CAQGGKVNTGELFF; V gene: TRBV30; CDR3 length: 14; clone size: .; J gene: TRBJ2-2; D gene: .
CDR3 DNA: TGTGCCAGCAGCTTCCGAGGACTCCCCTCGTTAGTCTACAATGAGCAGTTCTTC; CDR3 protein: CASSFRGLPSLVYNEQFF; V gene: TRBV21-1; CDR3 length: 18; clone size: .; J gene: TRBJ2-1; D gene: .
CDR3 DNA: TGTGCCAGCAGTTTCGGGGGGGGCCGTACCGGGGAGCTGTTTTTT; CDR3 protein: CASSFGGGRTGELFF; V gene: TRBV6-6; CDR3 length: 15; clone size: .; J gene: TRBJ2-2; D gene: TRBD2
CDR3 DNA: TGTGCCAGCAGCTTGGTGGCAGGGCGGTACAATGAGCAGTTCTTC; CDR3 protein: CASSLVAGRYNEQFF; V gene: TRBV5-5; CDR3 length: 15; clone size: .; J gene: TRBJ2-1; D gene: .
CDR3 DNA: TGTGCCAGCAGCTTGCCGGGTCCCCCTATTGGCTACACCTTC; CDR3 protein: CASSLPGPPIGYTF; V gene: TRBV5-4; CDR3 length: 14; clone size: .; J gene: TRBJ1-2; D gene: .
CDR3 DNA: TGTGCCAGCAGTGAATCGAGCGATCGGACGGGACTATATGGCTACACCTTC; CDR3 protein: CASSESSDRTGLYGYTF; V gene: TRBV2; CDR3 length: 17; clone size: .; J gene: TRBJ1-2; D gene: .
CDR3 DNA: TGCGCCAGCAGCTTGGACGCCACAGGGTCAACTAATGAAAAACTGTTTTTT; CDR3 protein: CASSLDATGSTNEKLFF; V gene: TRBV5-1; CDR3 length: 17; clone size: .; J gene: TRBJ1-4; D gene: .
CDR3 DNA: TGTGCCAGCAGTGTGGGACAGCAAGAGACCCAGTACTTC; CDR3 protein: CASSVGQQETQYF; V gene: TRBV2; CDR3 length: 13; clone size: .; J gene: TRBJ2-5; D gene: TRBD1
CDR3 DNA: TGTGCCAGCAGCCCAAAACGTCGACTAGCGGGGGGTTCAGACAATGAGCAGTTCTTC; CDR3 protein: CASSPKRRLAGGSDNEQFF; V gene: TRBV7-3; CDR3 length: 19; clone size: .; J gene: TRBJ2-1; D gene: TRBD2
CDR3 DNA: TGTGCCAGCTCACCAGCGCGGGACAGGGGATCCACGGTTTCCACAGATACGCAGTATTTT; CDR3 protein: CASSPARDRGSTVSTDTQYF; V gene: TRBV18; CDR3 length: 20; clone size: .; J gene: TRBJ2-3; D gene: TRBD1
CDR3 DNA: TGTGCCAGCAGCGAGGGAGGCGGGTTCCAAGAGACCCAGTACTTC; CDR3 protein: CASSEGGGFQETQYF; V gene: TRBV9; CDR3 length: 15; clone size: .; J gene: TRBJ2-5; D gene: .
CDR3 DNA: TGTGCCAGCCTGAGACTAGCGATAGAGGGCAATGAGCAGTTCTTC; CDR3 protein: CASLRLAIEGNEQFF; V gene: TRBV11-2; CDR3 length: 15; clone size: .; J gene: TRBJ2-1; D gene: TRBD2
CDR3 DNA: TGCGCCAGCAGCCAAGGGCTCGGGACAGATACGCAGTATTTT; CDR3 protein: CASSQGLGTDTQYF; V gene: TRBV4-1; CDR3 length: 14; clone size: once; J gene: TRBJ2-3; D gene: .
CDR3 DNA: TGTGCCAGCAGCTTAGGCGAACTTAGCACAGATACGCAGTATTTT; CDR3 protein: CASSLGELSTDTQYF; V gene: TRBV7-2; CDR3 length: 15; clone size: .; J gene: TRBJ2-3; D gene: .
CDR3 DNA: TGTGCCAGCAGCGAGGGGACAGGGGCGGCCTACGAGCAGTACTTC; CDR3 protein: CASSEGTGAAYEQYF; V gene: TRBV9; CDR3 length: 15; clone size: .; J gene: TRBJ2-7; D gene: TRBD1
CDR3 DNA: TGTGCCAGCCATTGGGCGCTAGCGGGGGGAAACAATGAGCAGTTCTTC; CDR3 protein: CASHWALAGGNNEQFF; V gene: TRBV7-9; CDR3 length: 16; clone size: .; J gene: TRBJ2-1; D gene: TRBD2
CDR3 DNA: TGTGCCAGCAGCGAATCACCGGGGATCGGGACTAATGAGCAGTTCTTC; CDR3 protein: CASSESPGIGTNEQFF; V gene: TRBV9; CDR3 length: 16; clone size: .; J gene: TRBJ2-1; D gene: .
CDR3 DNA: TGTGCCAGCAACGGGACTAGCGGATACAATGAGCAGTTCTTC; CDR3 protein: CASNGTSGYNEQFF; V gene: TRBV9; CDR3 length: 14; clone size: .; J gene: TRBJ2-1; D gene: TRBD2
CDR3 DNA: TGTGCCAGCAGTGACCCGGGACAGGGGTACTACAATGAGCAGTTCTTC; CDR3 protein: CASSDPGQGYYNEQFF; V gene: TRBV6-1; CDR3 length: 16; clone size: .; J gene: TRBJ2-1; D gene: TRBD1
CDR3 DNA: TGTGCCAGCAGTGATCCAGCCTGGGGGGCCCTCCACTTT; CDR3 protein: CASSDPAWGALHF; V gene: TRBV25-1; CDR3 length: 13; clone size: few; J gene: TRBJ1-6; D gene: .
CDR3 DNA: TGTGCCAGTAGTATGGGACAGGCCTCTGGGGCCAACGTCCTGACTTTC; CDR3 protein: CASSMGQASGANVLTF; V gene: TRBV19; CDR3 length: 16; clone size: .; J gene: TRBJ2-6; D gene: TRBD1
CDR3 DNA: TGTGCCAGCATGCCCAGCGGGGGGGCCAGCGGGGAGCTGTTTTTT; CDR3 protein: CASMPSGGASGELFF; V gene: TRBV6-1; CDR3 length: 15; clone size: .; J gene: TRBJ2-2; D gene: TRBD2
CDR3 DNA: TGTGCCAGCAGCTTCGTGGGGACTAGCGGGGGGCTTGAGCAGTTCTTC; CDR3 protein: CASSFVGTSGGLEQFF; V gene: TRBV13; CDR3 length: 16; clone size: once; J gene: TRBJ2-1; D gene: TRBD2
CDR3 DNA: TGTGCCAGCAGCAAAACCCCGGGACAGGGGTCACACGAGCAGTACTTC; CDR3 protein: CASSKTPGQGSHEQYF; V gene: TRBV11-3; CDR3 length: 16; clone size: .; J gene: TRBJ2-7; D gene: TRBD1
CDR3 DNA: TGCGCCAGCAGCCAAGTATACGCGGTCAGCTCCTACGAGCAGTACTTC; CDR3 protein: CASSQVYAVSSYEQYF; V gene: TRBV4-1; CDR3 length: 16; clone size: .; J gene: TRBJ2-7; D gene: .
CDR3 DNA: TGTGCCAGCAGCCTATCGACAGGGGTCTACGAGCAGTACTTC; CDR3 protein: CASSLSTGVYEQYF; V gene: TRBV14; CDR3 length: 14; clone size: .; J gene: TRBJ2-7; D gene: TRBD1
CDR3 DNA: TGTGCCAGCACGCTCCGACTGGGGACAGCGGGGGGGCAAGAGACCCAGTACTTC; CDR3 protein: CASTLRLGTAGGQETQYF; V gene: TRBV7-2; CDR3 length: 18; clone size: .; J gene: TRBJ2-5; D gene: TRBD2
CDR3 DNA: TGTGCCAGCAGCGTGGGACTAGCGGGGGGGGAGACCCAGTACTTC; CDR3 protein: CASSVGLAGGETQYF; V gene: TRBV9; CDR3 length: 15; clone size: .; J gene: TRBJ2-5; D gene: TRBD2
CDR3 DNA: TGCGCCAGCAGCCAAGATCAGAGGGTTAGGGCTGGAAACACCATATATTTT; CDR3 protein: CASSQDQRVRAGNTIYF; V gene: TRBV4-1; CDR3 length: 17; clone size: few; J gene: TRBJ1-3; D gene: .
CDR3 DNA: TGTGCCAGCAGCGAGCGGTGGACTACTGACGAAAAACTGTTTTTT; CDR3 protein: CASSERWTTDEKLFF; V gene: TRBV13; CDR3 length: 15; clone size: .; J gene: TRBJ1-4; D gene: .
CDR3 DNA: TGTGCCAGCAGCTCCAGGACAGGGCAAAGAGGCTACACCTTC; CDR3 protein: CASSSRTGQRGYTF; V gene: TRBV9; CDR3 length: 14; clone size: .; J gene: TRBJ1-2; D gene: TRBD1
CDR3 DNA: TGTGCCATAACCACCCCCACAGCGGGGGCGGCAGATACGCAGTATTTT; CDR3 protein: CAITTPTAGAADTQYF; V gene: TRBV10-3; CDR3 length: 16; clone size: .; J gene: TRBJ2-3; D gene: TRBD2
CDR3 DNA: TGTGCCAGCAGCTTAGAGGCTCTGGGACACACAGATACGCAGTATTTT; CDR3 protein: CASSLEALGHTDTQYF; V gene: TRBV11-2; CDR3 length: 16; clone size: .; J gene: TRBJ2-3; D gene: .
CDR3 DNA: TGTGCCAGCAGCAAAGAGTCCGGGTACCAGCCCCAGCATTTT; CDR3 protein: CASSKESGYQPQHF; V gene: TRBV21-1; CDR3 length: 14; clone size: .; J gene: TRBJ1-5; D gene: .
CDR3 DNA: TGTGCCTGCCTGCGGGGGGGGCTTTACAATGAGCAGTTCTTC; CDR3 protein: CACLRGGLYNEQFF; V gene: TRBV2; CDR3 length: 14; clone size: once; J gene: TRBJ2-1; D gene: TRBD2
CDR3 DNA: TGCGCCAGCAGCAGTGGACTAGCGGGGCTACCCGGCTCCTACAATGAGCAGTTCTTC; CDR3 protein: CASSSGLAGLPGSYNEQFF; V gene: TRBV5-1; CDR3 length: 19; clone size: .; J gene: TRBJ2-1; D gene: TRBD2
CDR3 DNA: TGTGCCAGTACCCCGGGGGGGTTCTATGGCTACACCTTC; CDR3 protein: CASTPGGFYGYTF; V gene: TRBV19; CDR3 length: 13; clone size: few; J gene: TRBJ1-2; D gene: .
CDR3 DNA: TGCGCCAGAGATCGTAGATCCCATGGCTACACCTTC; CDR3 protein: CARDRRSHGYTF; V gene: TRBV5-1; CDR3 length: 12; clone size: .; J gene: TRBJ1-2; D gene: .
CDR3 DNA: TGCAGCGTTGAATATACCGGGACAGGGGGCCTCGGCTACACCTTC; CDR3 protein: CSVEYTGTGGLGYTF; V gene: TRBV29-1; CDR3 length: 15; clone size: .; J gene: TRBJ1-2; D gene: TRBD1
CDR3 DNA: TGTGCCAGCAGCCCGACGACAGGATACTATGGCTACACCTTC; CDR3 protein: CASSPTTGYYGYTF; V gene: TRBV9; CDR3 length: 14; clone size: .; J gene: TRBJ1-2; D gene: .
CDR3 DNA: TGTGCCAGCAGCTCCGGAATGAGGGAGCAGTACTTC; CDR3 protein: CASSSGMREQYF; V gene: TRBV5-6; CDR3 length: 12; clone size: once; J gene: TRBJ2-7; D gene: .